The rows below give T cell receptor beta chains drawn from one sample of a study of blood T cell repertoires in COVID-19. Assay: immunoSEQ multiplex PCR; the TCRdb copy retains only in-frame clones and omits some. The sample has about 140,000 clones, 88% seen once. What was sequenced was peripheral blood. The receptors derive from a human donor with COVID-19, enrolled during active disease. The donor label of this sample is uncertain. CDR3s include the opening cysteine and the closing phenylalanine or tryptophan. The D gene is left open where the match is weak. The size of a clone is reported for some rows only, either as once, few or many, or as a class for expanded clones.

. TRBJ2-7 TRBD2 TRBV5-1 CASSRLAGGVKYEQYF TGCGCCAGCAGCCGACTAGCGGGGGGAGTTAAATACGAGCAGTACTTC
. TRBJ2-6 . TRBV6-1 CASSEEHGGANVLTF TGTGCCAGCAGTGAGGAGCATGGAGGGGCCAACGTCCTGACTTTC
. TRBJ2-1 TRBD2 TRBV4-2 CASSQRLAGSPEQFF TGTGCCAGCAGCCAACGGCTAGCGGGATCCCCTGAGCAGTTCTTC
. TRBJ1-1 . TRBV7-3 CASSLDGGQAEAFF TGTGCCAGCAGCTTGGATGGGGGACAAGCTGAAGCTTTCTTT
. TRBJ2-7 TRBD1 TRBV6-5 CASSLGQGYEQYF TGTGCCAGCAGCCTGGGACAGGGCTACGAGCAGTACTTC
few TRBJ2-1 TRBD2 TRBV19 CASSRAGAPNEQFF TGTGCCAGTAGTAGAGCGGGAGCTCCCAATGAGCAGTTCTTC
. TRBJ2-1 . TRBV6-5 CASSYNSGQLFF TGTGCCAGCAGTTACAATTCAGGTCAACTGTTCTTC
. TRBJ2-7 . TRBV18 CASSPGLGDGQYF TGTGCCAGCTCACCCGGACTGGGAGACGGGCAGTACTTC
. TRBJ2-1 TRBD1 TRBV5-1 CASGNEGQVYNEQFF TGCGCCAGCGGCAACGAGGGACAGGTTTACAATGAGCAGTTCTTC
once TRBJ2-5 TRBD2 TRBV3-1/TRBV3-2 CASSHPGGVASGSIPQETQYF TGTGCCAGCAGCCACCCCGGGGGGGTCGCTAGCGGGAGTATCCCCCAAGAGACCCAGTACTTC
. TRBJ1-2 . TRBV5-6 CASSWDRGAHGYTF TGTGCCAGCAGCTGGGATCGGGGGGCGCATGGCTACACCTTC
. TRBJ2-1 . TRBV7-7 CASSPQAGLRYNEQFF TGTGCCAGCAGCCCCCAAGCGGGTTTACGCTACAATGAGCAGTTCTTC
. TRBJ2-2 TRBD1 TRBV14 CASSQWTGYAGELFF TGTGCCAGCAGCCAATGGACAGGGTACGCCGGGGAGCTGTTTTTT
. TRBJ1-4 . TRBV28 CASTIQLKLGKLFF TGTGCCAGCACCATACAACTCAAGCTCGGGAAACTGTTTTTT
. TRBJ1-6 . TRBV7-3 CASSLVAGNNSPLHF TGTGCCAGCAGCTTGGTGGCGGGCAATAATTCACCCCTCCACTTT
. TRBJ2-1 TRBD2 TRBV7-9 CASSTDSGRDYNEQFF TGTGCCAGCAGCACTGATAGCGGGAGGGACTACAATGAGCAGTTCTTC
once TRBJ1-1 . TRBV19 CASSMRGIGEAFF TGTGCCAGTAGTATGCGAGGCATCGGGGAAGCTTTCTTT
. TRBJ1-1 . TRBV6-5 CASRAPNTEAFF TGTGCCAGCAGGGCTCCCAACACTGAAGCTTTCTTT
. TRBJ2-7 . TRBV9 CASSVDRQSYEQYF TGTGCCAGCAGCGTAGACAGACAGAGCTACGAGCAGTACTTC
. TRBJ2-1 TRBD2 TRBV25-1 CASSERLAGPYNEQFF TGTGCCAGCAGTGAGCGACTAGCGGGACCGTACAATGAGCAGTTCTTC
once TRBJ2-5 TRBD2 TRBV29-1 CSVGPPPLAGGDTETQYF TGCAGCGTTGGACCCCCCCCTCTAGCGGGGGGGGATACAGAGACCCAGTACTTC
. TRBJ1-5 . TRBV6-5 CASTPGRETQPQHF TGTGCCAGCACCCCTGGACGGGAGACTCAGCCCCAGCATTTT
. TRBJ1-2 TRBD1 TRBV24-1 CATSDPGQGDYGYTF TGTGCCACCAGTGACCCGGGACAGGGCGACTATGGCTACACCTTC
. TRBJ1-2 TRBD1 TRBV10-1 CASIPLEGDRGFGYTF TGCGCCAGCATACCTTTAGAAGGGGACAGGGGGTTTGGCTACACCTTC
. TRBJ2-7 TRBD1 TRBV6-5 CASSKYRDRAYEQYF TGTGCCAGCAGTAAATACCGGGACAGGGCTTACGAGCAGTACTTC
. TRBJ1-2 TRBD1 TRBV7-6 CASSSRTGGAWYGYTF TGTGCCAGCAGCTCCCGGACAGGGGGCGCTTGGTATGGCTACACCTTC
. TRBJ2-5 . TRBV24-1 CATSDRGQLGSQETQYF TGTGCCACCAGTGACCGCGGACAGCTGGGCTCGCAGGAGACCCAGTACTTC
. TRBJ2-7 . TRBV28 CASRREFEQYF TGTGCCAGTCGCAGGGAATTCGAGCAGTACTTC
. TRBJ1-3 . TRBV6-2/TRBV6-3 CASSSGAGNTIYF TGTGCCAGCAGTTCCGGGGCTGGAAACACCATATATTTT
once TRBJ2-3 . TRBV5-4 CASSPQQGDTQYF TGTGCCAGCAGCCCCCAACAGGGTGATACGCAGTATTTT
. TRBJ1-5 . TRBV19 CASSIQGRGQPQHF TGTGCCAGTAGTATACAGGGTAGGGGTCAGCCCCAGCATTTT
once TRBJ1-2 TRBD1 TRBV19 CASKRFRGQDGYGYTF TGTGCCAGTAAGCGGTTCAGGGGGCAGGATGGCTATGGCTACACCTTC
. TRBJ2-3 TRBD2 TRBV5-1 CASSSDGGGDTQYF TGCGCCAGCAGCTCGGACGGGGGAGGGGATACGCAGTATTTT
. TRBJ1-2 TRBD1 TRBV11-3 CASSLSQGAGDGYTF TGTGCCAGCAGCTTAAGTCAGGGGGCCGGGGATGGCTACACCTTC
. TRBJ1-2 . TRBV24-1 CATSIDRYYGYTF TGTGCCACCAGTATTGACAGGTACTATGGCTACACCTTC
. TRBJ1-2 TRBD1 TRBV5-6 CASSWRTGPLYGYTF TGTGCCAGCAGCTGGAGGACAGGTCCACTCTATGGCTACACCTTC
. TRBJ2-7 . TRBV6-6 CASSQEVAVRGEQYF TGTGCCAGCAGTCAAGAGGTAGCGGTGCGGGGCGAGCAGTACTTC
. TRBJ1-2 . TRBV11-2 CASSLGQGMGGYTF TGTGCCAGCAGCTTAGGGCAGGGGATGGGCGGCTACACCTTC
. TRBJ2-3 TRBD2 TRBV7-3 CASSPPPGTSGLPDTQYF TGTGCCAGCAGTCCACCCCCCGGGACTAGCGGCCTCCCCGATACGCAGTATTTT
. TRBJ1-4 TRBD1 TRBV19 CASSIYGTGDEKLFF TGTGCCAGTAGTATATACGGGACAGGGGATGAAAAACTGTTTTTT
few TRBJ1-2 . TRBV30 CAWSGGRGGYTF TGTGCCTGGAGTGGGGGCCGTGGTGGCTACACCTTC
. TRBJ2-1 . TRBV4-1 CASSQAPSSSLHEQFF TGCGCCAGCAGCCAAGCCCCGTCGTCCAGTCTCCATGAGCAGTTCTTC
. TRBJ1-2 . TRBV7-2 CASSRGRYDGYTF TGTGCCAGCAGCAGGGGTCGCTACGACGGCTACACCTTC
. TRBJ2-7 TRBD1 TRBV15 CATSRGRQGWNEQYF TGTGCCACCAGCAGAGGGAGACAGGGGTGGAACGAGCAGTACTTC
. TRBJ2-5 . TRBV5-1 CASRAGPEEETQYF TGCGCCAGCCGGGCGGGGCCTGAAGAAGAGACCCAGTACTTC
. TRBJ1-1 . TRBV14 CASSPVPGTEAFF TGTGCCAGCAGCCCGGTACCGGGGACTGAAGCTTTCTTT
. TRBJ2-1 TRBD1 TRBV20-1 CSASVGTGDLEEQFF TGCAGTGCTAGTGTTGGGACAGGGGACTTGGAGGAGCAGTTCTTC
. TRBJ2-1 . TRBV3-1/TRBV3-2 CASSQEGGGHNEQFF TGTGCCAGCAGCCAAGAAGGAGGGGGCCACAATGAGCAGTTCTTC
. TRBJ2-1 . TRBV7-9 CASYPTSSYNEQFF TGTGCCAGCTATCCGACTAGCTCCTACAATGAGCAGTTCTTC
. TRBJ2-1 . TRBV9 CASSAGGLAYNEQFF TGTGCCAGCAGCGCCGGAGGGTTGGCCTACAATGAGCAGTTCTTC
. TRBJ2-1 TRBD1 TRBV23-1 CASRYVTGDDEQFF TGCGCCAGCAGATACGTCACAGGGGATGATGAGCAGTTCTTC
. TRBJ2-3 . TRBV6-5 CASSYEGVGTDTQYF TGTGCCAGCAGTTACGAGGGGGTTGGTACAGATACGCAGTATTTT
. TRBJ2-3 . TRBV5-1 CASSPRKISTDTQYF TGCGCCAGCAGCCCGAGGAAGATTAGCACAGATACGCAGTATTTT
. TRBJ2-1 . TRBV21-1 CASRGTDYNEQFF TGTGCCAGCAGAGGGACAGACTACAATGAGCAGTTCTTC
. TRBJ1-5 . TRBV19 CASRAGRVSNQPQHF TGTGCCAGTAGGGCGGGGAGGGTCAGCAATCAGCCCCAGCATTTT